The clone carrying this T cell receptor beta chain has just a few counts. The protocol was immunoSEQ multiplex PCR, while the TCRdb copy is restricted to in-frame clones and leaves out a portion. The table has a few thousand clones, roughly 85% seen once; the top ten hold about 1%. The data belong to a study of follicular helper T cells after annual influenza vaccination. Trimming left V 1 base short and J 5 bases short, with 11 bases between. The germline V gene encodes CDR1 MDHEN and CDR2 SYDVKM. CDR3 length: 14 amino acids. Time point denoted: 2015-2016 season, pre-vaccination. The rearrangement links TRBV28 to TRBJ1-1, with D tentatively TRBD1 (5 bases). The sample in question was CXCR5+ CD38- circulating T follicular helper cells from blood, obtained on the day of influenza vaccination. As to subset: circulating Tfh, non-naive CD4+CXCR5+PD-1+ (ICOS+CD38+ or ICOS-CD38-). The clonotype was recovered from an adult who received the influenza vaccine. The CDR3 region is CASSLSGRVTEAFF. In DNA, the CDR3 is TGTGCCAGCAGTTTATCCGGCAGGGTAACTGAAGCTTTCTTT.